This paragraph covers one T cell receptor beta chain sequence. Germline CDR1 reads SGDLS; CDR2 reads YYNGEE. The CDR3 spans 15 residues. V gave up 3 bases and J gave up 4 bases; unmatched junction bases: 4. These data belong to a study of radiotherapy plus CTLA-4 blockade in lung cancer. Some clones are missing from TCRdb's copy, which holds only in-frame ones; the method was immunoSEQ multiplex PCR. The sample includes roughly 110,000 clones, about 85% of them seen just once. Those with chemo-refractory metastatic non-small-cell lung cancer were treated with focal radiation combined with CTLA-4 blockade using ipilimumab.

This sequence originates from a human donor with non-small cell lung cancer that progressed on radiotherapy plus ipilimumab. Some clones in this sample may be carry-over from other donors' samples. The chain has TRBV9 and TRBJ2-5; TRBD2 matches 12 bases. The sequences come from peripheral blood, collected from a patient treated with radiotherapy plus ipilimumab. The CDR3 DNA reads as TGTGCCAGCAGCGACCTAGCGGGGGGGCCAGAGACCCAGTACTTC. It codes for CASSDLAGGPETQYF.